This T cell receptor (beta chain) appears in the sequencing data of a study of Ad26.COV2.S vaccination and SARS-CoV-2 variants. Assay used: immunoSEQ multiplex PCR; TCRdb lists only in-frame clones, some missing. The data hold about 350,000 clones, with about 88% observed a single time. The CDR3 sequence is 15 residues long. V trimming: 5 bases; J trimming: 2 bases; junction bases outside the gene matches: 7. The germline gives CDR1 SGHRS, CDR2 YFSETQ. Treatment here: around 19 received Ad26.COV2.S at low or high dose, single or two shots; several received placebo; per-sample allocation not given. Samples analyzed were those drawn on day 63 after the first vaccine or placebo injection.

The receptor's source is a person between 18 and 60 years old who received the Ad26.COV2.S COVID-19 vaccine or a placebo. The V and J genes are TRBV5-1 and TRBJ2-7; TRBD1 aligns across 10 bases. This sample comprised peripheral blood, obtained in a trial of Ad26.COV2.S vaccine versus placebo. CDR3 DNA: TGCGCCAGCAGTTTAGTAGGGACAGGGGCCTACGAGCAGTACTTC. Translation gives CASSLVGTGAYEQYF.